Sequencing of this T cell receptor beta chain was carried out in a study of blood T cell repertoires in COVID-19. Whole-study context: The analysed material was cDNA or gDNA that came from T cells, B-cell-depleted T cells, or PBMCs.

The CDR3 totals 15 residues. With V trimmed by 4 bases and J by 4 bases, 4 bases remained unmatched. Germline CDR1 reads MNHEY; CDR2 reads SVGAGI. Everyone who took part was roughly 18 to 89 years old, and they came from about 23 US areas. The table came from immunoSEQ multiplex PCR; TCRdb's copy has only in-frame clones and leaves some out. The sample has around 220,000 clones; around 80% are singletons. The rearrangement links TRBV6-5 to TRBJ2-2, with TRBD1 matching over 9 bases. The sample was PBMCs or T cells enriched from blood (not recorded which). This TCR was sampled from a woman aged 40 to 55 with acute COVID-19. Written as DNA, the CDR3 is TGTGCCAGCAGTTCACAGGGGGCGGTCACCGGGGAGCTGTTTTTT. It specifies CASSSQGAVTGELFF.